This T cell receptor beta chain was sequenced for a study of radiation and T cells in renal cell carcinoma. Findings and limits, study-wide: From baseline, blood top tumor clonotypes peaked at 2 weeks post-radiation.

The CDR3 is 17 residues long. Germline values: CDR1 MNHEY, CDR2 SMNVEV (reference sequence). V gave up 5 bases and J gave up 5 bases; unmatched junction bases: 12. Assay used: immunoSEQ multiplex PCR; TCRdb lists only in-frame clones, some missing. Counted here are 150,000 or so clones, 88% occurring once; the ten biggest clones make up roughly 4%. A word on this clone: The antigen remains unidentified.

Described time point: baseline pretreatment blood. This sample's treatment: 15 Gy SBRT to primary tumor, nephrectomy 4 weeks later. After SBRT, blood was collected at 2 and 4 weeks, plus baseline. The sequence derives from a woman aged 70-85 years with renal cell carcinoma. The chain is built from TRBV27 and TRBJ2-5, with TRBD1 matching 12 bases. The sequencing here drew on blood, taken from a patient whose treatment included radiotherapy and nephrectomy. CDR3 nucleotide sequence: TGTGCCAGCAGTCTTCCCGGGACAGGGGGCGGTGTTGAGACCCAGTACTTC. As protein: CASSLPGTGGGVETQYF.